Shown below are 28 T cell receptor beta chains from a single sample sequenced in a study of cytomegalovirus exposure and HLA in healthy donors. In the PCR, 60 Vbeta and 13 Jbeta primers were used. TCRdb's table, derived via immunoSEQ multiplex PCR, lists solely in-frame clones and lacks some. This sample has over 150,000 clones, with roughly 80% found just once. What was sequenced was PBMCs. The receptors originated from a man aged 25 to 40 in good health and CMV-seropositive.

The genes are TRBV14 and TRBJ1-6; D is uncertain. CDR1 SGHDN and CDR2 FVKESK come from the germline V gene. Trimming pared 0 bases from V and 9 bases from J, leaving 9 bases between. The CDR3 is 14 amino acids. The CDR3 sequence is CASSQDVRASPLHF. CDR3 in DNA: TGTGCCAGCAGCCAAGATGTGAGGGCTTCACCCCTCCACTTT. The full variable domain, with the rest looked up from reference TRBV14 and TRBJ1-6, is EAGVTQFPSHSVIEKGQTVTLRCDPISGHDNLYWYRRVMGKEIKFLLHFVKESKQDESGMPNNRFLAERTGGTYSTLKVQPAELEDSGVYFCASSQDVRASPLHFGNGTRLTVT.

The chain has TRBV11-2 and TRBJ2-3, with 8 nucleotides matching TRBD2. The ends lost 4 bases at V and 2 bases at J; junction bases unmatched: 8. Looked up from germline, CDR1 is SGHAT and CDR2 is FQNNGV. The CDR3 totals 16 residues. The CDR3 region has the DNA TGTGCCAGCAGCTGGGAAGCGGGGGATGACACAGATACGCAGTATTTT. Translation: CASSWEAGDDTDTQYF.

The CDR3 spells CASSTDRGGIRSPLHF. For the CDR3, the DNA is TGCGCCAGCAGCACTGACAGGGGTGGGATACGGTCACCCCTCCACTTT. This chain connects TRBV4-3 to TRBJ1-6, with 8 bases that match TRBD1. The CDR3 is 16 amino acids. Per the germline V gene, CDR1 is LGHNA and CDR2 is YSLEER. The V and J ends lost 5 bases and 10 bases, in that order; junction bases with no gene match: 13.

V gene TRBV4-3 combines with J gene TRBJ1-5; the match to TRBD1 covers 8 bases. Germline trimming cut 1 base from V and 7 bases from J; bases unmatched to any gene: 3. Looked up from germline, CDR1 is LGHNA and CDR2 is YSLEER. CDR3 length equals 14 residues. The CDR3 sequence: CASSQGTGSQPQHF. The CDR3 DNA reads TGCGCCAGCAGCCAAGGGACAGGGTCCCAGCCCCAGCATTTT.

This chain links TRBV5-1 with TRBJ1-1; D gene unclear. Germline-derived CDR1 and CDR2 are SGHRS and YFSETQ. There are 15 residues in the CDR3. V shed 0 bases and J shed 2 bases, with 11 bases lying between them. Here the CDR3 DNA reads TGCGCCAGCAGCTTGGGGCCAGGAATAAACACTGAAGCTTTCTTT. Protein sequence: CASSLGPGINTEAFF. The variable domain in full, with the rest retrieved from reference TRBV5-1 and TRBJ1-1, is KAGVTQTPRYLIKTRGQQVTLSCSPISGHRSVSWYQQTPGQGLQFLFEYFSETQRNKGNFPGRFSGRQFSNSRSEMNVSTLELGDSALYLCASSLGPGINTEAFFGQGTRLTVV.

The chain recombines TRBV30 with TRBJ1-5; possible D gene TRBD1, 6 bases. Per the germline V gene, CDR1 is GTSNPN and CDR2 is SVGIG (reference sequence). This CDR3 contains 18 residues. V was clipped by 0 bases and J by 0 bases, with 18 bases between them. Here the CDR3 reads CAWSVQSGQIYSNQPQHF. The CDR3 DNA sequence: TGTGCCTGGAGTGTACAAAGCGGACAGATATATAGCAATCAGCCCCAGCATTTT.

The V call is TRBV19, the J call TRBJ2-1, with TRBD1 matching over 8 bases. The ends lost 3 bases at V and 5 bases at J; junction bases unmatched: 3. From germline, CDR1 is LNHDA and CDR2 SQIVND (reference sequence). The CDR3 spans 14 residues. CDR3 amino acids: CASSMGDRNNEQFF. For the CDR3, the DNA is TGTGCCAGTAGTATGGGGGACAGGAACAATGAGCAGTTCTTC.

This sequence joins TRBV5-1 and TRBJ1-4; 8 bases fit TRBD1. The CDR3 extends over 14 amino acids. Germline V lookup: CDR1 SGHRS, CDR2 YFSETQ. The junction had 3 bases not matched to a gene; V was cut back by 3 bases and J by 5 bases. For the CDR3, the DNA is TGCGCCAGCAGCTCTGGGACAGGAAATGAAAAACTGTTTTTT. Its protein product is CASSSGTGNEKLFF.

The chain uses TRBV4-1 and TRBJ1-5; TRBD1 aligns across 7 bases. This CDR3 is 14 amino acids long. CDR1 and CDR2 from the germline V gene are MGHRA and YSYEKL. J was trimmed by 3 bases and V by 4 bases; bases with no gene match: 3. The CDR3 here is CASSLGQDNQPQHF. In DNA form, the CDR3 reads TGCGCCAGCAGCCTAGGACAGGACAATCAGCCCCAGCATTTT.

The V call is TRBV7-9, the J call TRBJ2-3; TRBD2 might be the D (6 bases). CDR3 length: 15 residues. Trimming cost V 5 bases and J 2 bases, with 14 bases left between them. CDR1 and CDR2 (germline): SEHNR, FQNEAQ (reference sequence). Here the CDR3 DNA reads TGTGCCAGCAGCCGCGGGACGGTTGTCACAGATACGCAGTATTTT. It codes for CASSRGTVVTDTQYF.

The rearrangement joins TRBV4-1 to TRBJ1-6, with TRBD1 identical over 8 bases. This CDR3 region has 17 residues. J lost 7 bases, V lost 1 base, and 9 bases had no gene match. CDR1 is MGHRA, CDR2 YSYEKL, per germline. CDR3 DNA sequence: TGCGCCAGCAGCCAAGGTCGTCAGGGGGCTAGGAATTCACCCCTCCACTTT. Translating it yields CASSQGRQGARNSPLHF.

This chain connects TRBV30 to TRBJ1-5, with TRBD1 matching 9 bases. CDR3 length equals 13 residues. Germline V gives CDR1 GTSNPN, CDR2 SVGIG (reference sequence). V dropped 7 bases and J dropped 5; count of bases not matched to a gene: 6. In nucleotides, the CDR3 is TGTGCCTTGCAACAGGGGGCAGATCAGCCCCAGCATTTT. Translated: CALQQGADQPQHF.

The V call is TRBV5-1, the J call TRBJ2-7; the match to TRBD1 covers 10 bases. With V trimmed by 5 bases and J by 2 bases, 10 bases remained unmatched. Germline assignment: CDR1 SGHRS and CDR2 YFSETQ. The CDR3 has 16 amino acids. CDR3 DNA: TGCGCCAGCAGGGACCCCCCCGGGACAGGGGCCTACGAGCAGTACTTC. Protein sequence: CASRDPPGTGAYEQYF.

V gene TRBV27 combines with J gene TRBJ2-1; no definite D call. Germline values: CDR1 MNHEY, CDR2 SMNVEV (reference sequence). This CDR3 has 15 residues. Trimming pared 3 bases from V and 6 bases from J, leaving 15 bases between. The CDR3 DNA reads TGTGCCAGCAGTTTGGCGACACCTACCCCCAATGAGCAGTTCTTC. This encodes CASSLATPTPNEQFF.

The chain has TRBV5-1 and TRBJ2-7, with 9 bases matching TRBD2. CDR3 length: 16 amino acids. CDR1 is SGHRS, CDR2 YFSETQ, per germline. Losses at the gene ends were 4 bases for V and 5 bases for J; bases not matched to a gene: 13. CDR3 DNA sequence: TGCGCCAGCAGCCCCCCGTTTGCGGGGGGGGAGGACGAGCAGTACTTC. This gives the protein CASSPPFAGGEDEQYF.

There are a few counts of this clone. The chain recombines TRBV25-1 with TRBJ1-1, with a tentative D call TRBD1 (5 bases). V was trimmed by 0 bases and J by 2 bases, leaving 7 bases between them. Per the germline V gene, CDR1 is MGHDK and CDR2 is SYGVNS. CDR3 length equals 14 residues. CDR3 in DNA: TGTGCCAGCAGTGAATATGGGGCTAACACTGAAGCTTTCTTT. Its protein product is CASSEYGANTEAFF.

The chain employs TRBV5-1 and TRBJ2-3; 8 bases map to TRBD1. Germline CDR1 is SGHRS and CDR2 is YFSETQ. This CDR3 has 14 residues. J gave up 0 bases and V 5 bases, and 2 bases lay outside the gene matches. The CDR3 bases are TGCGCCAGCAGGGGACAGGCAAGCACAGATACGCAGTATTTT. It codes for CASRGQASTDTQYF.

V usage is TRBV28 and J usage is TRBJ1-2; 7 bases match TRBD1. V trimming: 5 bases; J trimming: 8 bases; junction bases outside the gene matches: 8. This CDR3 region has 13 residues. Germline V gene data show CDR1 as MDHEN and CDR2 as SYDVKM. CDR3 sequence reads: CASSPPQGSGYTF. The DNA of the CDR3 is TGTGCCAGCAGTCCGCCACAGGGGTCCGGCTACACCTTC.

This sequence joins TRBV5-4 and TRBJ2-3, with 11 bases matching TRBD2. V was pared by 4 bases and J by 0 bases, with 7 bases of the junction left unmatched. The CDR3 is 17 amino acids. Germline V lookup: CDR1 SGHNT, CDR2 YYREEE (reference sequence). CDR3 amino acids: CASSPTGTSGSTDTQYF. The CDR3 bases are TGTGCCAGCAGCCCAACCGGGACTAGCGGAAGCACAGATACGCAGTATTTT.

The rearrangement links TRBV4-3 to TRBJ1-5; D remains ambiguous. This CDR3 comprises 13 residues. Trimming removed 1 base at V and 7 bases at J, with 8 bases between. Germline CDR1 is LGHNA and CDR2 is YSLEER. CDR3 protein: CASSQGVGQPQHF. In nucleotides, the CDR3 is TGCGCCAGCAGCCAAGGGGTCGGGCAGCCCCAGCATTTT.

The rearrangement uses TRBV11-2 and TRBJ2-1; D remains unclear. V lost 5 bases to trimming and J lost 8 bases, with 13 bases between them. Germline CDR1 and CDR2: SGHAT and FQNNGV. This CDR3 contains 13 residues. CDR3 DNA sequence: TGTGCCAGCAGCCCTTGGAGAGCCCATGAGCAGTTCTTC. Translating gives CASSPWRAHEQFF. Filled out from reference TRBV11-2 and TRBJ2-1, the complete variable domain reads EAGVAQSPRYKIIEKRQSVAFWCNPISGHATLYWYQQILGQGPKLLIQFQNNGVVDDSQLPKDRFSAERLKGVDSTLKIQPAKLEDSAVYLCASSPWRAHEQFFGPGTRLTVL.

The chain joins TRBV30 to TRBJ2-7; TRBD2 matches at 7 bases. The J segment lost 5 bases and the V segment lost 2 bases, leaving 12 bases of the junction unmatched. The CDR3 consists of 15 residues. Per the germline V gene, CDR1 is GTSNPN and CDR2 is SVGIG (reference sequence). CDR3: CAWSPPAGRMDEQYF. In nucleotides, the CDR3 is TGTGCCTGGAGTCCCCCAGCGGGAAGAATGGACGAGCAGTACTTC.

This sequence joins TRBV27 and TRBJ1-5; TRBD1 is a possible D gene (6 bases). The V gene's germline CDR1 is MNHEY and CDR2 SMNVEV (reference sequence). V shed 6 bases and J shed 5 bases, with 11 bases lying between them. CDR3 size: 13 residues. CDR3: CASSWGRDQPQHF. The CDR3 DNA follows: TGTGCCAGCAGCTGGGGGCGAGATCAGCCCCAGCATTTT.

The chain links TRBV4-1 to TRBJ1-5, with 7 nucleotides matching TRBD1. The CDR3 is made up of 14 amino acids. V shed 4 bases and J 5 bases; nucleotides not matched to a gene: 5. Germline values: CDR1 MGHRA, CDR2 YSYEKL. The CDR3 here is CASSLRTGDQPQHF. The CDR3 region has the DNA TGCGCCAGCAGCCTCCGGACAGGAGATCAGCCCCAGCATTTT.

The V gene is TRBV30, the J gene TRBJ1-1, with 8 bases aligning to TRBD1. CDR3 length: 16 amino acids. J gave up 1 base and V 1 base, and 8 bases lay outside the gene matches. Germline V gene sequence: CDR1 GTSNPN, CDR2 SVGIG (reference sequence). CDR3 in amino acids: CAWSGYGQGGNTEAFF. CDR3 in DNA: TGTGCCTGGAGTGGGTACGGACAGGGTGGGAACACTGAAGCTTTCTTT.

The CDR3 nucleotides read TGTGCCAGTTCGACTAGCGGGGGGTTAGAGACCCAGTACTTC. This gives the protein CASSTSGGLETQYF. The chain employs TRBV28 and TRBJ2-5; 13 bases are shared with TRBD2. The germline V gene encodes CDR1 MDHEN and CDR2 SYDVKM. The CDR3 runs 14 residues. J gave up 4 bases and V 9 bases, and 5 bases lay outside the gene matches.

This clone occurred once. CDR3 loop: CASRLTGVGTDTQYF. CDR3 DNA: TGTGCCAGCAGACTCACAGGGGTTGGCACAGATACGCAGTATTTT. The chain recombines TRBV28 with TRBJ2-3; 7 bases agree with TRBD1. V dropped 6 bases and J dropped 1; count of bases not matched to a gene: 7. The CDR3 has 15 amino acids. The V gene's germline CDR1 is MDHEN and CDR2 SYDVKM.

The chain links TRBV2 to TRBJ2-2; 15 bases are a match to TRBD2. The length of the CDR3 is 16 residues. Germline trimming cut 6 bases from V and 7 bases from J; bases unmatched to any gene: 6. Per germline, CDR1 SNHLY and CDR2 FYNNEI. The CDR3 protein is CASRDGTSGGNGELFF. CDR3 in DNA: TGTGCCAGCAGGGACGGGACTAGCGGGGGGAACGGGGAGCTGTTTTTT.